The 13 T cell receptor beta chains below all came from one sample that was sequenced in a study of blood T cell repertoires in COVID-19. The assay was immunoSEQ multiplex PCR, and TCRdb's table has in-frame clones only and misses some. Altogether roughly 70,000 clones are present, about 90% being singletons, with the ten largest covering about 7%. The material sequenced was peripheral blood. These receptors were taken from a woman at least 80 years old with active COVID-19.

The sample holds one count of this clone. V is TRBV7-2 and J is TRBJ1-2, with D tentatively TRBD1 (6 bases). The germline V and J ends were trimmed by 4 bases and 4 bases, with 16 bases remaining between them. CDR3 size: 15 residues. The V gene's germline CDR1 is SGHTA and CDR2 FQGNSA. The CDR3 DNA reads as TGTGCCAGCAGCTCTATACAGGGTCGATCCTATGGCTACACCTTC. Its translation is CASSSIQGRSYGYTF.

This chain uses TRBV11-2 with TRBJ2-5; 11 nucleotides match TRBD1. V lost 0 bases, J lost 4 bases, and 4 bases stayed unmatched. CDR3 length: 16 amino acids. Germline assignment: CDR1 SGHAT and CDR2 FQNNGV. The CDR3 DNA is TGTGCCAGCAGCTTAGAGCAGGACAGGGGGCGAGAGACCCAGTACTTC. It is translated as CASSLEQDRGRETQYF.

The DNA for the CDR3 is TGCGCCAGCAGCTCGGGACAGGGAGGGCGGACTGAAGCTTTCTTT. Translated, it gives CASSSGQGGRTEAFF. The V gene is TRBV5-1, the J gene TRBJ1-1, with 9 bases aligning to TRBD1. CDR1 and CDR2 (germline): SGHRS, YFSETQ. This CDR3 region has 15 residues. Trimming removed 3 bases from V and 5 bases from J; junction bases left unmatched: 8.

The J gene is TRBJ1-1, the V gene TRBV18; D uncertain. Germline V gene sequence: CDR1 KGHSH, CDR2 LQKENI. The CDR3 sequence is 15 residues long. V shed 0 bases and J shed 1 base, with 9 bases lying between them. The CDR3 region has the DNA TGTGCCAGCTCACCACCGATGACTTCGAACACTGAAGCTTTCTTT. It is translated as CASSPPMTSNTEAFF.

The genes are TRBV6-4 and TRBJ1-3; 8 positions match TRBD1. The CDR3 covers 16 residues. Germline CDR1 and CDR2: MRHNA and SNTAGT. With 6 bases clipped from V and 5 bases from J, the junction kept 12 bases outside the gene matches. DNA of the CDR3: TGTGCCAGCAGCCCCGGGACAGGCCGGGTCAGAAACACCATATATTTT. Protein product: CASSPGTGRVRNTIYF.

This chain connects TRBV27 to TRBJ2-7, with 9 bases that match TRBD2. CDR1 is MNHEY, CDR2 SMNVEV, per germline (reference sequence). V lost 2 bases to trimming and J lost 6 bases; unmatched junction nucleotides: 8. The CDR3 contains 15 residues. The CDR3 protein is CASSLAGLAPGEQYF. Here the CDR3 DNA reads TGTGCCAGCAGTTTAGCGGGACTAGCACCGGGCGAGCAGTACTTC.

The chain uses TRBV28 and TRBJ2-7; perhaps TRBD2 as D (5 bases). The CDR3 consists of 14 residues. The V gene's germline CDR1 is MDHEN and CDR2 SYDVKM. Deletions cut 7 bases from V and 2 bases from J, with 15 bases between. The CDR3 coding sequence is TGTGCCAGCAACCTACGGGGATCCCCCTACGAGCAGTACTTC. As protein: CASNLRGSPYEQYF.

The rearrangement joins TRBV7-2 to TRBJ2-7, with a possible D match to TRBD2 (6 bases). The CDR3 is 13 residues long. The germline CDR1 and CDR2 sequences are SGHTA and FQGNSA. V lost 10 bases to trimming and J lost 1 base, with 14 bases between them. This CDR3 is CATSASASYEQYF. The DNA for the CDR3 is TGTGCCACCTCGGCTAGCGCTTCCTACGAGCAGTACTTC.

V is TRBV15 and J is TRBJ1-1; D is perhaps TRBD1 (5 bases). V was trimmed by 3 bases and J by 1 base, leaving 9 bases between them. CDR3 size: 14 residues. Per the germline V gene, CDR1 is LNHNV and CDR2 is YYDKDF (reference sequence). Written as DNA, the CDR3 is TGTGCCACCAGCAGGGACAAATGGAACACTGAAGCTTTCTTT. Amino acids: CATSRDKWNTEAFF.

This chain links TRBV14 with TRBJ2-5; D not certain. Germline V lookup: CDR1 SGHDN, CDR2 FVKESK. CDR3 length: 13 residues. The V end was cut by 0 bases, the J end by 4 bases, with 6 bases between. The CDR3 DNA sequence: TGTGCCAGCAGCCAAGATGGAGTAGAGACCCAGTACTTC. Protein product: CASSQDGVETQYF.

CDR3 region: CASRKYAGAPYEQYF. In DNA form, the CDR3 reads TGTGCCAGCAGAAAATACGCGGGAGCCCCCTACGAGCAGTACTTC. The V and J genes are TRBV28 and TRBJ2-7; 7 bases map to TRBD2. V shed 6 bases and J 2 bases; nucleotides not matched to a gene: 10. Germline loops: CDR1 MDHEN, CDR2 SYDVKM. The CDR3 covers 15 residues.

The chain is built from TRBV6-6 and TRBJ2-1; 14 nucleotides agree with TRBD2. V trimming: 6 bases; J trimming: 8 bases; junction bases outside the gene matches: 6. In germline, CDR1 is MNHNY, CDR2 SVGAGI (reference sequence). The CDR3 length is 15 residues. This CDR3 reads CASSRLAGGDHEQFF. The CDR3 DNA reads TGTGCCAGCAGCAGACTAGCGGGAGGGGACCATGAGCAGTTCTTC.

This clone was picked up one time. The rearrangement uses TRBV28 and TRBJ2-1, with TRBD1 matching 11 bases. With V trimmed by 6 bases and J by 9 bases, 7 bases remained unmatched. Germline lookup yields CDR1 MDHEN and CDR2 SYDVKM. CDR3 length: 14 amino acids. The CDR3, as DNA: TGTGCCAGCAGCCGGGACAGGGGGAGAGGTGAGCAGTTCTTC. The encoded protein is CASSRDRGRGEQFF.